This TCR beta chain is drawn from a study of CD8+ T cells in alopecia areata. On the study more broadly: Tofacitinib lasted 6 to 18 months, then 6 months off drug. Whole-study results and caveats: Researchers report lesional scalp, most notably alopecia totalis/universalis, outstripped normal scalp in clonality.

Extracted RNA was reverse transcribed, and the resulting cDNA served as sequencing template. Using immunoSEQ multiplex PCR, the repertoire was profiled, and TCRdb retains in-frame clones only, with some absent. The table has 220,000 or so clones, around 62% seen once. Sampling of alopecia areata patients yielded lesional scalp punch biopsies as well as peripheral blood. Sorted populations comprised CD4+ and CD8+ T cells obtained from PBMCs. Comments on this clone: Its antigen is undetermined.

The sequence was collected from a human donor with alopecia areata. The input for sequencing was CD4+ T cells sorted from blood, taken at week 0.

The CDR3 is CASSRAGGFTSYEQYF. CDR3 nucleotides: TGCGCCAGCAGCCGGGCTGGCGGTTTTACCTCCTACGAGCAGTACTTC. The V gene is TRBV5-1, the J gene TRBJ2-7; no firm D call. Trimming took 4 bases from V and 0 from J, leaving 17 bases between them. Germline V gene sequence: CDR1 SGHRS, CDR2 YFSETQ. There are 16 residues in the CDR3.